These 2 T cell receptor beta chains share one sample of origin, sequenced in a study of T-cell memory formation after mild COVID-19. Each CDR3 protein gets one entry after TCRdb re-called the 5' RACE reads with MiXCR. Of tens of thousands of distinct CDR3 sequences in the sample, approximately 9.7% were seen once. Material for sequencing was PBMCs or a T cell subset sorted from them (not recorded which). The receptors were gathered from an adult woman who had mild COVID-19 (a few samples of this study predate the infection). Cell type and time point are not known.

The chain recombines TRBV24-1 with TRBJ2-7, with 8 bases aligning to TRBD1. The CDR3 has 13 residues. Looked up from germline, CDR1 is KGHDR and CDR2 is SFDVKD. With 11 bases clipped from V and 3 bases from J, the junction kept 8 bases outside the gene matches. The CDR3 DNA sequence: TGTGCCAGCCAGCAGGGGGCCCACTACGAGCAGTACTTC. This codes for CASQQGAHYEQYF.

This clonotype was seen at least ten times. V usage is TRBV11-1 and J usage is TRBJ2-1; the D gene could be TRBD1 or TRBD2 (6 bases each). Trimming removed 2 bases from V and 8 bases from J, with 16 bases in between. This CDR3 spans 15 amino acids. CDR1 and CDR2 (germline): SGHAT, FQDESV (reference sequence). The CDR3 spells CASSLRGVRKDEQFF. As DNA, the CDR3 is TGTGCCAGCAGCTTAAGGGGGGTGAGGAAGGATGAGCAGTTCTTC.